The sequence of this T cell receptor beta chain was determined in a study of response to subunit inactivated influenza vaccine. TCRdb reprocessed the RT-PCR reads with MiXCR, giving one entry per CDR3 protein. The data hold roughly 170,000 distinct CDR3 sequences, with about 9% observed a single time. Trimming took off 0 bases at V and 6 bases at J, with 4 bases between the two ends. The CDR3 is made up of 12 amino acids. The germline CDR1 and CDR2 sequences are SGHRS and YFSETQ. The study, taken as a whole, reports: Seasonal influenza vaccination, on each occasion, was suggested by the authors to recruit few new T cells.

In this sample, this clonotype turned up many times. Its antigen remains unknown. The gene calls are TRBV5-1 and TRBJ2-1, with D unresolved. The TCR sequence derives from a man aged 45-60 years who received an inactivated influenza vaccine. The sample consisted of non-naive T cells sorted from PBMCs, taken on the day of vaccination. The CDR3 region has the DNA TGCGCCAGCAGCTTGGTAGTCAATGAGCAGTTCTTC. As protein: CASSLVVNEQFF.